The entry below gives a single T cell receptor (beta chain) sequence along with its context. The data were produced by immunoSEQ multiplex PCR, yet TCRdb's version contains in-frame clones alone and is incomplete. The profile shows about 140,000 clones, more than 80% of them singletons. This CDR3 has 14 residues. The ends lost 6 bases at V and 6 bases at J; junction bases unmatched: 8. In germline, CDR1 is WSHSY, CDR2 SAAADI. The sample belongs to a study of Ad26.COV2.S vaccination and SARS-CoV-2 variants. The V gene is TRBV10-2, the J gene TRBJ1-1; 9 bases line up with TRBD1. This TCR came from a human donor who had recovered from COVID-19. This material consisted of peripheral blood, taken after recovery from COVID-19. CDR3 residues: CASRRTGEGSEAFF. The CDR3 DNA sequence: TGCGCCAGCAGGAGGACAGGGGAGGGTTCTGAAGCTTTCTTT.